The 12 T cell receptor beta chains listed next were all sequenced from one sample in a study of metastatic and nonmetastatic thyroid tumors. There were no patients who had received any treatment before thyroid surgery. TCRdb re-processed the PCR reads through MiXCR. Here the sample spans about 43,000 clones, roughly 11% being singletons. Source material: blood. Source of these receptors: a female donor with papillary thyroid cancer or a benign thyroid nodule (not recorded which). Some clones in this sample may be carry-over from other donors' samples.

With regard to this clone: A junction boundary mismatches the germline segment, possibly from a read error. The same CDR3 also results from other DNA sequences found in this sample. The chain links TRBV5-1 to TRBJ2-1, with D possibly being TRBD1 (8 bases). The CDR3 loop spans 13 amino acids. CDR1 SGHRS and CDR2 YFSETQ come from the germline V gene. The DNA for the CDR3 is TGCGCCAGCAGCTTTACAGGGGGGGACGAGCAGTTCTTT. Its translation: CASSFTGGDEQFF.

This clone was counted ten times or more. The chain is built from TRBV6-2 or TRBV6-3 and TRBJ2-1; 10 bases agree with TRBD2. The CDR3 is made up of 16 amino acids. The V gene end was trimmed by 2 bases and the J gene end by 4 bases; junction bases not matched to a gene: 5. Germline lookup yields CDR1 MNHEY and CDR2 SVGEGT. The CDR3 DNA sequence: TGTGCCAGCAGTTACCCGAGCGGGAGGGGGTACAATGAGCAGTTCTTC. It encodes CASSYPSGRGYNEQFF.

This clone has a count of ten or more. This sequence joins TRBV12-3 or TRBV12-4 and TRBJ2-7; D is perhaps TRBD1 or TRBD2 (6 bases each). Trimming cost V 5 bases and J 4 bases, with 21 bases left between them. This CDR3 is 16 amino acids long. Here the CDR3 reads CASSPRGLGEIYEQYF. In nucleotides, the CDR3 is TGTGCCAGCAGTCCCCGGGGGCTTGGGGAGATTTACGAGCAGTACTTC.

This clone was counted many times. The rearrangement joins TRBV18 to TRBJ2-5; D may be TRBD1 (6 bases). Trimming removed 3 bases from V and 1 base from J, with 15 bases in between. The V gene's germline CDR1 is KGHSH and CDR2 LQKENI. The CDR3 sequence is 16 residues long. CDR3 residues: CASSPIRGWGQETQYF. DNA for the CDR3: TGTGCCAGCTCACCCATCAGGGGATGGGGCCAAGAGACCCAGTACTTC.

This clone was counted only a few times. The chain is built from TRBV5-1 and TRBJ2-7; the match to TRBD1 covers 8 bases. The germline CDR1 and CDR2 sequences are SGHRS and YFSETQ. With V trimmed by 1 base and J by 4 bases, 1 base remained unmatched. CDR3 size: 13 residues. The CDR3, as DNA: TGCGCCAGCAGCTTGCGACAGGGGTACGAGCAGTACTTC. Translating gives CASSLRQGYEQYF.

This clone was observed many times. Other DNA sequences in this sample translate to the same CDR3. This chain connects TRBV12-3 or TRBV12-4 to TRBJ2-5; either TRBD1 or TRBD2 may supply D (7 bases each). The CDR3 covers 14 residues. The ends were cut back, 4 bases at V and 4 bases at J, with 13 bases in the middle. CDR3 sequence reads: CASSSSGGGETQYF. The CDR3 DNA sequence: TGTGCCAGCAGTTCCTCAGGGGGGGGAGAGACCCAGTACTTC.

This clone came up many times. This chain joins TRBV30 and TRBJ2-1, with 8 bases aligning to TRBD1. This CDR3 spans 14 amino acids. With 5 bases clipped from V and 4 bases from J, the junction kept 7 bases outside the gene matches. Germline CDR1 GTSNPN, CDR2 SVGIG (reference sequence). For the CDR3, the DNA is TGTGCCTGGGGGCCCGGACAGGGATACAATGAGCAGTTCTTC. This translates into CAWGPGQGYNEQFF.

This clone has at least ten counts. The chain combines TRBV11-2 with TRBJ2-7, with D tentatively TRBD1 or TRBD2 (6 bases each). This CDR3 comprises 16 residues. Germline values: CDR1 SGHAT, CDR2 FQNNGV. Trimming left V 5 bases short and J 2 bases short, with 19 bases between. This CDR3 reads CASSQGGLGPTYEQYF. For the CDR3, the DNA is TGTGCCAGCAGCCAAGGGGGGCTGGGACCCACCTACGAGCAGTACTTC.

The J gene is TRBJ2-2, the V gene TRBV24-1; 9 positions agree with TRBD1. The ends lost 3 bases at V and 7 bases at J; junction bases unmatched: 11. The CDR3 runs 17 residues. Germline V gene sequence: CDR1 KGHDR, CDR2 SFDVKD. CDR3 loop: CATSDPGTGFRGGELFF. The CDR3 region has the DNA TGTGCCACCAGTGATCCGGGGACAGGGTTCCGGGGCGGGGAGCTGTTTTTT.

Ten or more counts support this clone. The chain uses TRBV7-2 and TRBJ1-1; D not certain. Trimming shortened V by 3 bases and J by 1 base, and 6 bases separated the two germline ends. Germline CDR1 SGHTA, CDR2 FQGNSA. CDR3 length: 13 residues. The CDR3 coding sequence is TGTGCCAGCAGCTTCTACGGGAACACTGAAGCTTTCTTT. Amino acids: CASSFYGNTEAFF.

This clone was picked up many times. CDR3 DNA sequence: TGCAGTGCCACCGGACTAGCGGGGAGAGAGCAGTACTTC. Its protein is CSATGLAGREQYF. The chain uses TRBV20-1 and TRBJ2-7; 12 positions agree with TRBD2. Germline CDR1 is DFQATT and CDR2 is SNEGSKA (reference sequence). The CDR3 extends over 13 amino acids. The V and J ends lost 6 bases and 7 bases, in that order; junction bases with no gene match: 7.

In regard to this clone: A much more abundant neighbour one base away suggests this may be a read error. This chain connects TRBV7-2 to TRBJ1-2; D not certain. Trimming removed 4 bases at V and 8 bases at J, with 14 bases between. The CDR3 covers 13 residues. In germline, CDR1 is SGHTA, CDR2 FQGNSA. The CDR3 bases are TGTGCCAGCAGCTCATTGGCCACCCAGGGCTACACCTTC. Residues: CASSSLATQGYTF. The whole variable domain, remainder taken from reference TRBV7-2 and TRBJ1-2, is GAGVSQSPSNKVTEKGKDVELRCDPISGHTALYWYRQSLGQGLEFLIYFQGNSAPDKSGLPSDRFSAERTGGSVSTLTIQRTQQEDSAVYLCASSSLATQGYTFGSGTRLTVV.